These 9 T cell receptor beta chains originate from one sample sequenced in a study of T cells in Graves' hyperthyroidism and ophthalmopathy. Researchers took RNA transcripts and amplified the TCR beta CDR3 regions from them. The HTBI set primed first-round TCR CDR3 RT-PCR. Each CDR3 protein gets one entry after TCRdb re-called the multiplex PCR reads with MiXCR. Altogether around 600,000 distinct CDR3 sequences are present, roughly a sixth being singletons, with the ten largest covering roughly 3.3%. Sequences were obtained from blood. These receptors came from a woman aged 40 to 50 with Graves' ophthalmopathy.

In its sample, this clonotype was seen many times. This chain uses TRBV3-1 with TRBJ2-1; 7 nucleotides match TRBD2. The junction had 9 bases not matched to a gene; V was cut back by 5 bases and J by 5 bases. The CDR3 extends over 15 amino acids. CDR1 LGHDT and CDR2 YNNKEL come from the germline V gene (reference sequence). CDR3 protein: CASSGRDYGDNEQFF. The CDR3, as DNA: TGTGCCAGCAGCGGCCGGGACTATGGGGACAATGAGCAGTTCTTC.

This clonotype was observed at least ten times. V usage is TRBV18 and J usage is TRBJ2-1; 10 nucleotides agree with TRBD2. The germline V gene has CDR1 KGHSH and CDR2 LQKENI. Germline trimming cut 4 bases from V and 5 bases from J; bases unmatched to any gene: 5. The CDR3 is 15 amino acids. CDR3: CASSLGLAPNNEQFF. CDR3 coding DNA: TGTGCCAGCTCACTGGGACTAGCGCCTAACAATGAGCAGTTCTTC.

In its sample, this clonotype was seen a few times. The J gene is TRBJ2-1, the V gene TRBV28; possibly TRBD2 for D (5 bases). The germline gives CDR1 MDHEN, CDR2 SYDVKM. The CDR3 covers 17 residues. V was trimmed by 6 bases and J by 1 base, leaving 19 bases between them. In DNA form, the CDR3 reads TGTGCCAGCAGCTCGCTAGCCGCCCCTAAATCCTACAATGAGCAGTTCTTC. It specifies CASSSLAAPKSYNEQFF.

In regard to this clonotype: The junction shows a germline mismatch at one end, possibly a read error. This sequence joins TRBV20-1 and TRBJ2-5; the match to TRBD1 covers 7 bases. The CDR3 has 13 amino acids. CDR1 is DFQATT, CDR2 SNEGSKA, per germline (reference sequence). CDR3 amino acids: CSAQTGMVKTQHF. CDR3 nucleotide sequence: TGCAGTGCCCAGACAGGGATGGTAAAGACCCAGCACTTC.

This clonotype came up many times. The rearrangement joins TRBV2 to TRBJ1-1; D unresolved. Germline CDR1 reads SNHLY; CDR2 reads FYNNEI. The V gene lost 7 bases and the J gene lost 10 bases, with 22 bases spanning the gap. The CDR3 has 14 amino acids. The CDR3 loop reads CASMGQPMITGAFF. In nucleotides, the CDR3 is TGTGCCAGCATGGGCCAACCGATGATCACCGGAGCTTTCTTT. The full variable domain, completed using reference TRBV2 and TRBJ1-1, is EPEVTQTPSHQVTQMGQEVILRCVPISNHLYFYWYRQILGQKVEFLVSFYNNEISEKSEIFDDQFSVERPDGSNFTLKIRSTKLEDSAMYFCASMGQPMITGAFFGQGTRLTVV.

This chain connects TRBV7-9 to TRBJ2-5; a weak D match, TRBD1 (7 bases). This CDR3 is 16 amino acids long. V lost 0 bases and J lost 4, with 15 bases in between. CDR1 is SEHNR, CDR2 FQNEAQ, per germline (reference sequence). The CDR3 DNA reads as TGTGCCAGCAGCTTAGCGGGGGGCAGGGGGTCAGAGACCCAGTACTTC. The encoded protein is CASSLAGGRGSETQYF.

The CDR3 nucleotides are TGCGCCAGCAGCTTCACTAGCGGGAGCAGGTACGAGCAGTACTTC. Protein product: CASSFTSGSRYEQYF. This chain joins TRBV5-1 and TRBJ2-7; 11 positions match TRBD2. The CDR3 loop spans 15 amino acids. The ends lost 2 bases at V and 4 bases at J; junction bases unmatched: 5. Per germline, CDR1 SGHRS and CDR2 YFSETQ.

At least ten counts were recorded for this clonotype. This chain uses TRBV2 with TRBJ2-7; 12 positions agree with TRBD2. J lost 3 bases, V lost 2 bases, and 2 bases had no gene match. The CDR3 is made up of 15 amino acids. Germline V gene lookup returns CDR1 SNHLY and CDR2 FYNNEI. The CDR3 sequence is CASSEWTSGIYEQYF. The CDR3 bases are TGTGCCAGCAGTGAATGGACTAGCGGGATCTACGAGCAGTACTTC. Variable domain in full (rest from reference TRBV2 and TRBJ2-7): EPEVTQTPSHQVTQMGQEVILRCVPISNHLYFYWYRQILGQKVEFLVSFYNNEISEKSEIFDDQFSVERPDGSNFTLKIRSTKLEDSAMYFCASSEWTSGIYEQYFGPGTRLTVT.

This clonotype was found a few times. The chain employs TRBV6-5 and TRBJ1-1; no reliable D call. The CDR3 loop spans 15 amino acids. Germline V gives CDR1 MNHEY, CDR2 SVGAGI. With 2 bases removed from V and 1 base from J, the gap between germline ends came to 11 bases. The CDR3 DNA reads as TGTGCCAGCAGTTACCGTATCGCGGGGAACACTGAAGCTTTCTTT. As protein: CASSYRIAGNTEAFF.